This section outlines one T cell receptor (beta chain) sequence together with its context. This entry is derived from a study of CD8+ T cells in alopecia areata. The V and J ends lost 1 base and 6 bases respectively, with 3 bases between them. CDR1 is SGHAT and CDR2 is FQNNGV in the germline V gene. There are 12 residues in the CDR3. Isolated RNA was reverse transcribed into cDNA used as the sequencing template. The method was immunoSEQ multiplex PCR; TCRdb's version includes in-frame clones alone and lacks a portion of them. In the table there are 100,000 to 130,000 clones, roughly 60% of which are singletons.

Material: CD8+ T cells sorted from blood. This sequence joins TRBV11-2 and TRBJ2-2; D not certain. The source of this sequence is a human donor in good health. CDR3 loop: CASSLGAGELFF. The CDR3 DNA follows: TGTGCCAGCAGCTTAGGGGCCGGGGAGCTGTTTTTT.